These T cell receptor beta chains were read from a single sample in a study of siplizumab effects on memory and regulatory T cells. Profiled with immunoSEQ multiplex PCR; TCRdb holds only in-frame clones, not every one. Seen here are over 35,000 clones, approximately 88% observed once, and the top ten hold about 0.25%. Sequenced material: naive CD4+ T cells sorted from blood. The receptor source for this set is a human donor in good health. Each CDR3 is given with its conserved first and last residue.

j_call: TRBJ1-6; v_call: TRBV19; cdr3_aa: CASSNAGGRNSPLHF
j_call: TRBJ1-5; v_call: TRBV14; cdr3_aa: CASSQGSLNQPQHF
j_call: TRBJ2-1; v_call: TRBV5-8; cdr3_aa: CASSLGESSYNEQFF
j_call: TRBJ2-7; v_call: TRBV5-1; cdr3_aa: CASSLVADSYEQYF
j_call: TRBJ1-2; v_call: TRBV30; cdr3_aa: CAWSVRLWKTF
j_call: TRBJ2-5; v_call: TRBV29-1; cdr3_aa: CSVVGESTQETQYF
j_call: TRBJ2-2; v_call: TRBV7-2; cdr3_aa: CASSLVANTGELFF
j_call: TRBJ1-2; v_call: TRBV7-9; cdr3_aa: CASSRGPEDYGYTF
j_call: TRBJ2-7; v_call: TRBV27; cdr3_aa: CASSLRGQGYMDEQYF
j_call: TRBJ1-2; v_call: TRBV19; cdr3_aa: CASSISQGNYGYTF
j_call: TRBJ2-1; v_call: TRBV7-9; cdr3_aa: CASSLTAGGSEQFF
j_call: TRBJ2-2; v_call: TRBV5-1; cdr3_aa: CASSATGTRTGELFF
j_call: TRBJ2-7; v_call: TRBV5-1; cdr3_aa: CASSFLRSYEQYF
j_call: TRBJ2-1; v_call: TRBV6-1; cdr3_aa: CASRERGGAGNEQFF
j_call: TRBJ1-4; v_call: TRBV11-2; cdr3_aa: CASSLDTGRNEKLFF
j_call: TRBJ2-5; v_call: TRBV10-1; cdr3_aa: CASRRDAETQYF
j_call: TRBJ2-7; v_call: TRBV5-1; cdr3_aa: CASSWGGIGYSEQYF
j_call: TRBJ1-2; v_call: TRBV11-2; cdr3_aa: CASSSDSYGYTF
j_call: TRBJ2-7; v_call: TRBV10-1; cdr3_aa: CASSEFTVYEQYF
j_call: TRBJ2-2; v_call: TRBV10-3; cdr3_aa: CAISESGNPDTGELFF
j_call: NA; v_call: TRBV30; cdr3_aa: CAWTGSYEQYF
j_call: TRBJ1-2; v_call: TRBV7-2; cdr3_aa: CASSSREGANYGYTF
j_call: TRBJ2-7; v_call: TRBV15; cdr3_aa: CATSRDGGNYEQYF
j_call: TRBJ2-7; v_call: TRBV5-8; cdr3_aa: CASSFRQGVYEQYF